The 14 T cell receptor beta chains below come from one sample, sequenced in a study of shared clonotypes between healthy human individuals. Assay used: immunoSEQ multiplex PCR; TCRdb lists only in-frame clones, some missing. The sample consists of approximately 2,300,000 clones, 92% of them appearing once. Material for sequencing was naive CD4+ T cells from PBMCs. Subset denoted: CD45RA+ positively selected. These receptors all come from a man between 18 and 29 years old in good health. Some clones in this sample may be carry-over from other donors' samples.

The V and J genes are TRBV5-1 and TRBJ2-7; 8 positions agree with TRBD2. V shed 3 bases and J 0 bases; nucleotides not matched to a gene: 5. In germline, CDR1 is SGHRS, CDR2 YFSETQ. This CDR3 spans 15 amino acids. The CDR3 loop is CASSSLAESSYEQYF. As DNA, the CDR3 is TGCGCCAGCAGCTCACTAGCGGAGAGCTCCTACGAGCAGTACTTC. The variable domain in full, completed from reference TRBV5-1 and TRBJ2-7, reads KAGVTQTPRYLIKTRGQQVTLSCSPISGHRSVSWYQQTPGQGLQFLFEYFSETQRNKGNFPGRFSGRQFSNSRSEMNVSTLELGDSALYLCASSSLAESSYEQYFGPGTRLTVT.

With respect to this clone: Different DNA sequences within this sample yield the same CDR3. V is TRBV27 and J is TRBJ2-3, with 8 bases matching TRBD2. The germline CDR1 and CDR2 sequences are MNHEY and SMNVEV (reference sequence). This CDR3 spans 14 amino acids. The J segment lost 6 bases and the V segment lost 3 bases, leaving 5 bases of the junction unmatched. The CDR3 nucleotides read TGTGCCAGCAGTTTGTCCGGGAGGGTGGATACGCAGTATTTT. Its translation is CASSLSGRVDTQYF.

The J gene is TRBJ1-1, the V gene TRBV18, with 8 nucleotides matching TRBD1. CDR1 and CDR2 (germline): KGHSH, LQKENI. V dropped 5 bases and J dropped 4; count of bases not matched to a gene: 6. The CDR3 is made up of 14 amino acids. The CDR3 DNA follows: TGTGCCAGCTCATCCGGACAGGGTGTCACTGAAGCTTTCTTT. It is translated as CASSSGQGVTEAFF.

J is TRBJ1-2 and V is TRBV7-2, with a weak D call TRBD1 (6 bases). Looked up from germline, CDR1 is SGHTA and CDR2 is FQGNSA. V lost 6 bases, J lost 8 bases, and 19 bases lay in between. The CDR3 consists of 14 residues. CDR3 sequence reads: CASSTRAGVYGYTF. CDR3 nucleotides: TGTGCCAGCAGTACTCGGGCAGGGGTTTACGGCTACACCTTC.

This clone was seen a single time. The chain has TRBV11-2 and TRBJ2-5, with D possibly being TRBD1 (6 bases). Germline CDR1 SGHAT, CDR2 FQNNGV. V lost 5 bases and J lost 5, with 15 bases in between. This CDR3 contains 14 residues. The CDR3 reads CASSPRGSLETQYF. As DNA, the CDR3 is TGTGCCAGCAGCCCTAGGGGGAGTTTGGAGACCCAGTACTTC.

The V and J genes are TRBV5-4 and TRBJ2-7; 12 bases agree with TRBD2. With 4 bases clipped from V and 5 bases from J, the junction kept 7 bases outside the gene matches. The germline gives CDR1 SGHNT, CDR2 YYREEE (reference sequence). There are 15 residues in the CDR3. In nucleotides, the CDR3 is TGTGCCAGCAGCCCGGGACTAGCGGGCCCCCACGAGCAGTACTTC. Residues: CASSPGLAGPHEQYF.

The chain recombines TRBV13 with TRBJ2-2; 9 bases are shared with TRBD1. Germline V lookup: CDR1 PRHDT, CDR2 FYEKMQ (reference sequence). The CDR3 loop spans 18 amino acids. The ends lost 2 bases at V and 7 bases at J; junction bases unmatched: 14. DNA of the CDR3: TGTGCCAGCAGCTTACTCGGACAGGGGACACGGGCGCACGGGGAGCTGTTTTTT. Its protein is CASSLLGQGTRAHGELFF.

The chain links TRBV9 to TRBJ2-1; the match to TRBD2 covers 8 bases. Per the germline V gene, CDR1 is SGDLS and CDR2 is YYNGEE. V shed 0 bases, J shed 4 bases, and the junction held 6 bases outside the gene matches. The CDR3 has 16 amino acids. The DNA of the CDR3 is TGTGCCAGCAGCGTAGGCGGGAGGAAGGTGTACAATGAGCAGTTCTTC. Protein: CASSVGGRKVYNEQFF. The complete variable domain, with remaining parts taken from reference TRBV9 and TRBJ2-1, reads DSGVTQTPKHLITATGQRVTLRCSPRSGDLSVYWYQQSLDQGLQFLIQYYNGEERAKGNILERFSAQQFPDLHSELNLSSLELGDSALYFCASSVGGRKVYNEQFFGPGTRLTVL.

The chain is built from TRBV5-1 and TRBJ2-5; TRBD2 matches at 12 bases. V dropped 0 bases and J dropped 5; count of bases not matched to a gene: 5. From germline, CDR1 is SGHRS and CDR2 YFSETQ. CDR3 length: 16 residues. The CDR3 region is CASSLARLAGVETQYF. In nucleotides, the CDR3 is TGCGCCAGCAGCTTGGCCCGACTAGCGGGAGTTGAGACCCAGTACTTC.

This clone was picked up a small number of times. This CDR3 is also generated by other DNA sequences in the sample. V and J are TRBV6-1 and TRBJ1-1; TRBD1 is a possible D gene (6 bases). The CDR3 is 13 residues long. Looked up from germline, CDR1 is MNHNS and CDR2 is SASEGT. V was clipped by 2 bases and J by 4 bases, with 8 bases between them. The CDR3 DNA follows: TGTGCCAGCAGTGAACGAGGGGGCACTGAAGCTTTCTTT. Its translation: CASSERGGTEAFF.

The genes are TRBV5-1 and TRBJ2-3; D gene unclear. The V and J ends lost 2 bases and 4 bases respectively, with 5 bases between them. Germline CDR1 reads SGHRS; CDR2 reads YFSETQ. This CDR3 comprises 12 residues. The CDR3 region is CASSFKSDTQYF. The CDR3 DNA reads TGCGCCAGCAGCTTTAAGTCAGATACGCAGTATTTT.

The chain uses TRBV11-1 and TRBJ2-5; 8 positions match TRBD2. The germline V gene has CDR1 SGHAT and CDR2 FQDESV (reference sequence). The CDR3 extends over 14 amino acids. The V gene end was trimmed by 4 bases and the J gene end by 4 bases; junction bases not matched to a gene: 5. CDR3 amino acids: CASSYKTSVETQYF. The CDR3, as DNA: TGTGCCAGCAGCTACAAGACTAGCGTAGAGACCCAGTACTTC.

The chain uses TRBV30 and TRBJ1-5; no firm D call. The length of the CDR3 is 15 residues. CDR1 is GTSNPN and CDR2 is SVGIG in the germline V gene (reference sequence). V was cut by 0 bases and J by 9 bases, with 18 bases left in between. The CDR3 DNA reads TGTGCCTGGAGTGTACCGGGATCCTTGGTGAGGCCCCAGCATTTT. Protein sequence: CAWSVPGSLVRPQHF.

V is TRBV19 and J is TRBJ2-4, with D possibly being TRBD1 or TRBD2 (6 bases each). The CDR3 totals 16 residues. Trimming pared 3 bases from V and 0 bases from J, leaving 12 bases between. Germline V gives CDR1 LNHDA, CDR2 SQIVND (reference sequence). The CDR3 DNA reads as TGTGCCAGTAGTATTCGGGGGCCGGGAGCCAAAAACATTCAGTACTTC. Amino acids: CASSIRGPGAKNIQYF.